Below are 22 T cell receptor beta chains sequenced from a single sample in a study of blood T cells in healthy people across ages (dated by TCRdb to between 2015 and 2016). Libraries came from 5' RACE. The sequencing machine was an Illumina HiSeq 2500. A second PCR of roughly 6 to 12 cycles was performed with a sample-barcoded 5' primer and a J-beta primer mix. TCRdb itself trimmed the public reads at Q25 with fastp, ran MiXCR and retained productive beta chains. Rows are combined by CDR3 protein, so each entry shows the most common genes and DNA. The table for this sample lists about 1.6 million distinct CDR3 sequences; roughly 30% of them were counted only once. The leading ten clones occupy roughly 10% of the sample. Sequenced sample: blood. The receptor set was obtained from a woman in her thirties in good health.

This clonotype occurred a few times. V usage is TRBV9 and J usage is TRBJ2-1; 10 bases map to TRBD2. Unmatched junction bases numbered 8, after V lost 1 base and J lost 7 bases. This CDR3 spans 16 amino acids. The germline gives CDR1 SGDLS, CDR2 YYNGEE. CDR3 bases: TGTGCCAGCAGCGTAAAGAGCGGGGGGGCCTTTAATGAGCAGTTCTTC. It translates to CASSVKSGGAFNEQFF.

This clonotype showed up just a few times. CDR3 bases: TGTGCCAGCAGCCCCACGATGGGGCATTTTAGCTCTGGGGCCAACGTCCTGACTTTC. Its protein product is CASSPTMGHFSSGANVLTF. The rearrangement links TRBV21-1 to TRBJ2-6; the listed D gene, TRBD1, was not tested against the DNA. TRBV21-1 corresponds to a pseudogene. This CDR3 spans 19 amino acids.

V usage is TRBV4-1 and J usage is TRBJ2-4; 8 bases agree with TRBD1. V was pared by 1 base and J by 3 bases, with 11 bases of the junction left unmatched. Per the germline V gene, CDR1 is MGHRA and CDR2 is YSYEKL. This CDR3 region has 18 residues. The CDR3, as DNA: TGCGCCAGCAGCCAAGGAAGCAGGGGGCAAATTGGCAAAAACATTCAGTACTTC. This encodes CASSQGSRGQIGKNIQYF.

This chain links TRBV19 with TRBJ2-7; the D is unclear. With 3 bases removed from V and 2 bases from J, the gap between germline ends came to 14 bases. The CDR3 covers 15 residues. The germline CDR1 and CDR2 sequences are LNHDA and SQIVND (reference sequence). In DNA, the CDR3 is TGTGCCAGTAGTATCTCCAGGCACGCGACCTACGAGCAGTACTTC. Encoded protein: CASSISRHATYEQYF.

The V gene is TRBV20-1, the J gene TRBJ2-1; no clear D. Germline lookup yields CDR1 DFQATT and CDR2 SNEGSKA (reference sequence). Trimming removed 1 base from V and 0 bases from J, with 13 bases in between. CDR3 length: 16 amino acids. The chain's CDR3 is CSARVGWANSYNEQFF. CDR3 DNA sequence: TGCAGTGCTAGAGTCGGGTGGGCTAACTCCTACAATGAGCAGTTCTTC.

The CDR3 sequence is CSARDLQGPYGYTF. CDR3 coding DNA: TGCAGTGCTAGAGATTTGCAGGGGCCGTATGGCTACACCTTC. The chain joins TRBV20-1 to TRBJ1-2; D is possibly TRBD1 (6 bases). Trimming cost V 0 bases and J 5 bases, with 13 bases left between them. CDR3 size: 14 residues. CDR1 and CDR2 (germline): DFQATT, SNEGSKA (reference sequence).

In regard to this clonotype: One end of the junction is discordant with germline, which a read error may explain. CDR3 sequence reads: CSPEGQDPYERYF. In DNA form, the CDR3 reads TGCTCCCCCGAGGGCCAGGACCCTTACGAGCGGTACTTC. The chain carries TRBV20-1 and TRBJ2-7, with a tentative D call TRBD2 (5 bases). CDR1 DFQATT and CDR2 SNEGSKA come from the germline V gene (reference sequence). The CDR3 is 13 residues long.

The chain has TRBV9 and TRBJ2-7; possibly TRBD2 for D (5 bases). V was trimmed by 0 bases and J by 2 bases, leaving 9 bases between them. The CDR3 contains 14 residues. Germline values: CDR1 SGDLS, CDR2 YYNGEE. CDR3 loop: CASSVAGKAYEQYF. Here the CDR3 DNA reads TGTGCCAGCAGCGTAGCGGGAAAAGCCTACGAGCAGTACTTC. Variable domain in full (rest from reference TRBV9 and TRBJ2-7): DSGVTQTPKHLITATGQRVTLRCSPRSGDLSVYWYQQSLDQGLQFLIQYYNGEERAKGNILERFSAQQFPDLHSELNLSSLELGDSALYFCASSVAGKAYEQYFGPGTRLTVT.

V is TRBV3-1 and J is TRBJ2-3; no reliable D call. The CDR3 is 16 amino acids. Between the trimmed V and J ends, which lost 0 bases and 6 bases, there was a span of 16 bases. The germline CDR1 and CDR2 sequences are LGHDT and YNNKEL (reference sequence). The CDR3 sequence: CASSQDQTPIADTQYF. The CDR3 nucleotides are TGTGCCAGCAGCCAAGATCAAACTCCTATCGCTGATACGCAGTATTTT.

The chain recombines TRBV20-1 with TRBJ2-3; 11 bases agree with TRBD2. V gave up 2 bases and J gave up 2 bases; unmatched junction bases: 6. The germline V gene encodes CDR1 DFQATT and CDR2 SNEGSKA (reference sequence). The CDR3 contains 16 residues. CDR3 in DNA: TGCAGTGCTAGACTCGGACTAGCGGGCCACACAGATACGCAGTATTTT. It yields the protein CSARLGLAGHTDTQYF.

V gene TRBV28 combines with J gene TRBJ2-7; D is possibly TRBD1 or TRBD2 (7 bases each). Germline assignment: CDR1 MDHEN and CDR2 SYDVKM. The V gene lost 4 bases and the J gene lost 2 bases, with 15 bases spanning the gap. This CDR3 region has 15 residues. The CDR3 DNA reads TGTGCCAGCAGTTCCCGACAGGGAGGGACCTACGAGCAGTACTTC. Its protein is CASSSRQGGTYEQYF.

The rearrangement uses TRBV9 and TRBJ2-1; D is possibly TRBD2 (6 bases). This CDR3 spans 16 amino acids. The germline V and J ends were trimmed by 2 bases and 5 bases, with 17 bases remaining between them. In germline, CDR1 is SGDLS, CDR2 YYNGEE. The CDR3 DNA is TGTGCCAGCAGCGTTGGTAGCGGTCGATCAAACAATGAGCAGTTCTTC. Its translation: CASSVGSGRSNNEQFF.

V usage is TRBV6-2 or TRBV6-3 and J usage is TRBJ2-1; 13 bases line up with TRBD2. Germline V CDR1 and CDR2: MNHEY, SVGEGT. The CDR3 loop spans 20 amino acids. Trimming removed 7 bases from V and 0 bases from J; junction bases left unmatched: 15. The CDR3 sequence: CASNSFLTSGRNSSYNEQFF. Written as DNA, the CDR3 is TGTGCCAGCAATTCCTTCCTGACTAGCGGGAGGAACAGCTCCTACAATGAGCAGTTCTTC.

CDR3 sequence reads: CASSVEGRVDEKLFF. In nucleotides, the CDR3 is TGTGCCAGCAGCGTAGAAGGCAGGGTCGACGAAAAACTGTTTTTT. This chain connects TRBV9 to TRBJ1-4, with a tentative D call TRBD1 (5 bases). Germline V gene sequence: CDR1 SGDLS, CDR2 YYNGEE. The CDR3 covers 15 residues. The V and J ends lost 0 bases and 8 bases respectively, with 14 bases between them.

The rearrangement joins TRBV5-8 to TRBJ1-6, with D perhaps matching TRBD1 (5 bases). The CDR3 covers 12 residues. The germline CDR1 and CDR2 sequences are SGHTS and YDEGEE. The V end lost 4 bases, the J end lost 10 bases, and 9 bases lay between the germline ends. The CDR3 spells CASSTRVSPLHF. The CDR3 DNA reads as TGTGCCAGCAGCACCAGGGTCTCACCCCTCCACTTT.

This clonotype was recorded once. The gene calls are TRBV5-1 and TRBJ1-1; D gene uncertain. The CDR3 is 15 amino acids. From germline, CDR1 is SGHRS and CDR2 YFSETQ. Trimming pared 0 bases from V and 0 bases from J, leaving 9 bases between. The CDR3 protein is CASSLEIGVNTEAFF. CDR3 coding DNA: TGCGCCAGCAGCTTGGAGATAGGTGTGAACACTGAAGCTTTCTTT.

There are a few counts of this clonotype. V is TRBV20-1 and J is TRBJ2-3; D gene uncertain. The V gene lost 7 bases and the J gene lost 5 bases, with 7 bases spanning the gap. Per the germline V gene, CDR1 is DFQATT and CDR2 is SNEGSKA (reference sequence). This CDR3 is 10 amino acids long. The CDR3 is CSVLGDTQYF. CDR3 nucleotides: TGCAGTGTATTGGGAGATACGCAGTATTTT.

The gene calls are TRBV20-1 and TRBJ1-1, with D hard to call. Trimming pared 0 bases from V and 5 bases from J, leaving 13 bases between. CDR1 DFQATT and CDR2 SNEGSKA come from the germline V gene (reference sequence). This CDR3 spans 14 amino acids. The CDR3 coding sequence is TGCAGTGCTAGAGAGGGCACCTACCCTACTGAAGCTTTCTTT. It translates to CSAREGTYPTEAFF.

V usage is TRBV9 and J usage is TRBJ2-1; D call uncertain. This CDR3 has 14 amino acids. V was pared by 3 bases and J by 7 bases, with 14 bases between. Germline V gene data show CDR1 as SGDLS and CDR2 as YYNGEE. This chain's CDR3 is CASSDTLNPNEQFF. The CDR3, as DNA: TGTGCCAGCAGCGATACATTAAACCCGAATGAGCAGTTCTTC.

V gene TRBV28 combines with J gene TRBJ2-5, with D possibly matching TRBD2 (6 bases). The DNA end is a closer match to TRBJ2-7, so the J assignment may be wrong. Germline CDR1 reads MDHEN; CDR2 reads SYDVKM. This CDR3 is 14 amino acids long. The CDR3 DNA is TGTGCCAGCAGTTCCGCGGGACTCCCCGCCGAGCAGTACTTC. It specifies CASSSAGLPAEQYF.

This clonotype occurred a few times. CDR3 coding DNA: TGTGCCAACAGCCTTGGAAGGGGCGGCGAGCAGTACTTC. This encodes CANSLGRGGEQYF. The chain employs TRBV12-3 or TRBV12-4 and TRBJ2-7; tentative D call: TRBD1 (5 bases). This CDR3 contains 13 residues. V gave up 10 bases and J gave up 6 bases, with 19 bases separating them.

CDR3: CATSDFRGSGETQYF. In DNA form, the CDR3 reads TGTGCCACCAGTGATTTCAGGGGCTCGGGAGAGACCCAGTACTTC. The chain recombines TRBV24-1 with TRBJ2-5, with a possible D match to TRBD1 (6 bases). This CDR3 spans 15 amino acids. Germline V gene lookup returns CDR1 KGHDR and CDR2 SFDVKD. With 1 base removed from V and 4 bases from J, the gap between germline ends came to 12 bases.